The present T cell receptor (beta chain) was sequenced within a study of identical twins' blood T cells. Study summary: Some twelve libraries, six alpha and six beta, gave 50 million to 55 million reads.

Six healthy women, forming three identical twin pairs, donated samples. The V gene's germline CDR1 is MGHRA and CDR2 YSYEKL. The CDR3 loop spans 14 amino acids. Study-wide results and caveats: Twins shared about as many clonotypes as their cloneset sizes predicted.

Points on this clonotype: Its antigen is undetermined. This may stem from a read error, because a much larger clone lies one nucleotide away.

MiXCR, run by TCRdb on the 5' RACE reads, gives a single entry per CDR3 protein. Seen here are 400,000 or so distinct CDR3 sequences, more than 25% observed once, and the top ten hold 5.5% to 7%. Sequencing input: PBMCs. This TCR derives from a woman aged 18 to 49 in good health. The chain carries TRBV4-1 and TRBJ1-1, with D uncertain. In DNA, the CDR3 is TGCGCCGGCAGCCAAGTTGGACTGAACACTGAAGCTTTCTTT. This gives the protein CAGSQVGLNTEAFF.